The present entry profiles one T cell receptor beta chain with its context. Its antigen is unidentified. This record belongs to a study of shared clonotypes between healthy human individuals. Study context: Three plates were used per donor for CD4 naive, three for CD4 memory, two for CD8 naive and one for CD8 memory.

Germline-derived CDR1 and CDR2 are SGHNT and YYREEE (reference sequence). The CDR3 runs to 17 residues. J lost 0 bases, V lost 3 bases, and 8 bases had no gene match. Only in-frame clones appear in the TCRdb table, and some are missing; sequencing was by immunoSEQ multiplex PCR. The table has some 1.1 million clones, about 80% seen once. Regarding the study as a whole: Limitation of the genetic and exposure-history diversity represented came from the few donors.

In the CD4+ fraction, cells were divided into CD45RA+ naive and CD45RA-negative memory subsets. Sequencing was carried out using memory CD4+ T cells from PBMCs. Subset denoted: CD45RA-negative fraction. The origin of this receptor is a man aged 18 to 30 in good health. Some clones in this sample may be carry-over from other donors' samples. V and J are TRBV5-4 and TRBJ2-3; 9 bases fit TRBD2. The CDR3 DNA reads TGTGCCAGCAGCTGGGGGACTAGCAGAACTAGCACAGATACGCAGTATTTT. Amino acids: CASSWGTSRTSTDTQYF.